The 14 T cell receptor beta chains below were found in one sample sequenced in a study of tissue T cells after allogeneic stem cell transplantation. Using immunoSEQ multiplex PCR, the repertoire was profiled, and TCRdb retains in-frame clones only, with some absent. The data hold a few hundred clones, with roughly 70% observed a single time. This research-autopsy study prospectively enrolled adult allogeneic hematopoietic cell transplant recipients with steroid-refractory graft-versus-host disease. The sample was esophageal tissue, taken at autopsy. All receptors derive from a male patient aged 60 or older with steroid-refractory graft-versus-host disease after an allogeneic stem cell transplant. Some T cells may be supplied by the graft donor.

This chain uses TRBV4-3 with TRBJ1-2, with D perhaps matching TRBD1 (5 bases). CDR1 LGHNA and CDR2 YSLEER come from the germline V gene. The CDR3 totals 15 residues. Deletions cut 0 bases from V and 6 bases from J, with 14 bases between. CDR3 DNA sequence: TGCGCCAGCAGCCAAGATGAGGGCAGGGTGGATGGCTACACCTTC. As protein: CASSQDEGRVDGYTF.

V usage is TRBV7-2 and J usage is TRBJ2-2, with no clear D. CDR1 is SGHTA and CDR2 is FQGNSA in the germline V gene. V was trimmed by 7 bases and J by 4 bases, leaving 13 bases between them. The CDR3 is 14 residues long. The CDR3 region is CASTPHLGTGELFF. For the CDR3, the DNA is TGTGCCAGCACACCCCACCTGGGCACCGGGGAGCTGTTTTTT.

The chain has TRBV2 and TRBJ1-2; perhaps TRBD1 as D (6 bases). The germline CDR1 and CDR2 sequences are SNHLY and FYNNEI. This CDR3 comprises 13 residues. Trimming stripped 6 bases from V and 5 bases from J, with 13 bases between. CDR3 amino acids: CASSARTDYGYTF. The CDR3 bases are TGTGCCAGCAGCGCTAGGACAGATTATGGCTACACCTTC.

This clone was observed once. The chain is built from TRBV12-3 or TRBV12-4 and TRBJ1-5; 7 bases map to TRBD1. The CDR3 consists of 13 residues. V shed 5 bases and J 4 bases; nucleotides not matched to a gene: 2. This CDR3 is CASSPGQNQPQHF. The CDR3 bases are TGTGCCAGCAGTCCGGGACAGAATCAGCCCCAGCATTTT.

V usage is TRBV4-1 and J usage is TRBJ1-5; tentative D call: TRBD1 (5 bases). This CDR3 region has 19 residues. The V end lost 4 bases, the J end lost 0 bases, and 22 bases lay between the germline ends. Germline V gives CDR1 MGHRA, CDR2 YSYEKL. The CDR3 is CASSPAPGPLDHSNQPQHF. As DNA, the CDR3 is TGCGCCAGCAGCCCGGCGCCGGGACCTTTGGATCATAGCAATCAGCCCCAGCATTTT.

The rearrangement links TRBV12-3 or TRBV12-4 to TRBJ2-7, with unresolved D. The CDR3 is 12 amino acids. Trimming left V 3 bases short and J 5 bases short, with 8 bases between. In DNA form, the CDR3 reads TGTGCCAGCAGTTTCCGGGTTGACGAGCAGTACTTC. Residues: CASSFRVDEQYF.

This clone was found a few times. The V gene is TRBV11-1, the J gene TRBJ2-6; the D is unclear. CDR3 length: 15 amino acids. Trimming pared 6 bases from V and 0 bases from J, leaving 9 bases between. Germline V gene data show CDR1 as SGHAT and CDR2 as FQDESV (reference sequence). CDR3 protein: CASRGMDSGANVLTF. The CDR3 DNA reads TGTGCCAGCAGAGGGATGGACTCTGGGGCCAACGTCCTGACTTTC.

The V call is TRBV7-2, the J call TRBJ2-1, with D uncertain. Germline V CDR1 and CDR2: SGHTA, FQGNSA. The germline V and J ends were trimmed by 2 bases and 0 bases, with 8 bases remaining between them. This CDR3 comprises 15 residues. CDR3 residues: CASSLLQLSYNEQFF. The CDR3 DNA reads TGTGCCAGCAGCTTATTGCAGCTCTCCTACAATGAGCAGTTCTTC.

The chain joins TRBV19 to TRBJ1-2; D is uncertain. The V end lost 3 bases, the J end lost 5 bases, and 19 bases lay between the germline ends. There are 16 residues in the CDR3. From germline, CDR1 is LNHDA and CDR2 SQIVND (reference sequence). The CDR3 DNA sequence: TGTGCCAGTAGTATCACCGTGGGCGACACTAGATATGGCTACACCTTC. Its protein is CASSITVGDTRYGYTF.

This clone was observed a handful of times. The chain employs TRBV4-3 and TRBJ2-1; TRBD2 agrees at 15 bases. The germline V gene encodes CDR1 LGHNA and CDR2 YSLEER. The length of the CDR3 is 15 residues. The V and J ends lost 3 bases and 7 bases, in that order; junction bases with no gene match: 1. The CDR3 sequence: CASSQGLAGGNEQFF. DNA of the CDR3: TGCGCCAGCAGCCAGGGACTAGCGGGGGGAAATGAGCAGTTCTTC.

The chain joins TRBV7-2 to TRBJ1-1; no clear D gene. Germline loops: CDR1 SGHTA, CDR2 FQGNSA. This CDR3 is built from 13 residues. V lost 5 bases and J 4 bases, leaving 11 bases between the germline ends. For the CDR3, the DNA is TGTGCCAGCAGCATTCAAATGGCCACTGAAGCTTTCTTT. The encoded protein is CASSIQMATEAFF. The full variable domain, rest sourced from reference TRBV7-2 and TRBJ1-1, is GAGVSQSPSNKVTEKGKDVELRCDPISGHTALYWYRQSLGQGLEFLIYFQGNSAPDKSGLPSDRFSAERTGGSVSTLTIQRTQQEDSAVYLCASSIQMATEAFFGQGTRLTVV.

J is TRBJ2-5 and V is TRBV18; no clear D gene. V gave up 2 bases and J gave up 5 bases, with 12 bases separating them. Germline V gene sequence: CDR1 KGHSH, CDR2 LQKENI. The CDR3 runs 14 residues. Here the CDR3 DNA reads TGTGCCAGCTCACCAGGGGTCGTTTGGGAGACCCAGTACTTC. Residues: CASSPGVVWETQYF.

V usage is TRBV25-1 and J usage is TRBJ1-3; unclear D gene. V was shortened by 1 base and J by 4 bases, with 17 bases between the two germline ends. Germline V gene lookup returns CDR1 MGHDK and CDR2 SYGVNS. The CDR3 length is 17 residues. This CDR3 reads CASSESGRLISGNTIYF. DNA for the CDR3: TGTGCCAGCAGTGAATCAGGCAGGCTAATCTCCGGAAACACCATATATTTT.

The genes are TRBV29-1 and TRBJ2-3, with 9 bases lining up with TRBD2. J was trimmed by 7 bases and V by 3 bases; bases with no gene match: 5. The CDR3 is 13 amino acids. Germline lookup yields CDR1 SQVTM and CDR2 ANQGSEA. The DNA of the CDR3 is TGCAGCGTTGAGGTGACTAGCGGTAATACGCAGTATTTT. This gives the protein CSVEVTSGNTQYF.